A selection of T cell receptor beta chains follows, all from one sample in a study of T-cell memory formation after mild COVID-19. TCRdb ran MiXCR on the 5' RACE reads and lists one entry per CDR3 protein. The top ten clones hold roughly 22% of a sample with about 290,000 distinct CDR3 sequences, 15% to 20% of them seen once. Material: PBMCs or a T cell subset sorted from them (not recorded which). The receptors here all came from a man aged 18 to 35 who had mild COVID-19 (a few samples of this study predate the infection). Cell type and time point are not known. Both conserved end residues are part of each CDR3. Fields, in order: V gene, J gene, CDR3 protein.

>TRBV7-9|TRBJ2-2
CASSLSFGTGNTGELFF
>TRBV9|TRBJ2-5
CASSEGGNQETQYF
>TRBV5-1|TRBJ2-1
CATKQPERGYNEQFF
>TRBV27|TRBJ2-5
CASSLVVAETQYF
>TRBV5-1|TRBJ1-5
CASSLAGRAGQPQHF
>TRBV3-1|TRBJ2-2
CATQGAGGELFF
>TRBV6-1|TRBJ2-7
CASRSLLEYF
>TRBV19|TRBJ1-5
CASSIPPGPGHF
>TRBV4-1|TRBJ2-5
CASSPPGTGAQETQYF
>TRBV4-3|TRBJ1-2
CASSQETGVRTGNGYTF
>TRBV7-2|TRBJ2-1
CASSLGRRNEQFF
>TRBV4-1|TRBJ2-4
CASSQSRGVVIQYF
>TRBV12-3/TRBV12-4|TRBJ2-3
CASSLWGASTDTQYF
>TRBV4-3|TRBJ2-5
CASSQDRKDWETQYF
>TRBV4-1|TRBJ2-2
CASSQDPGNTGELFF
>TRBV20-1|TRBJ2-7
CSVGGGAPYEQYF
>TRBV12-3/TRBV12-4|TRBJ2-1
CASSSPRGPDLNEQFF
>TRBV12-3/TRBV12-4|TRBJ1-4
CASGNRDSYEKLFF
>TRBV7-2|TRBJ1-5
CASSPSSVRESNQPQHF
>TRBV3-1|TRBJ2-7
CASSQVRESYEQYF
>TRBV29-1|TRBJ1-2
CSVESRGGGYGYTF
>TRBV12-3/TRBV12-4|TRBJ2-6
CASSSAAYSGANVLTF
>TRBV5-1|TRBJ1-2
CASSLGQGLSYGYTF
>TRBV24-1|TRBJ2-5
CATSDSTGREYF
>TRBV11-2|TRBJ2-3
CASSFQRGGGTQYF
>TRBV7-2|TRBJ2-1
CASSLGTSGGPTVQQFF
>TRBV5-1|TRBJ2-7
CASSRRGVSEQYF
>TRBV18|TRBJ2-5
CASSPWQGDPETQYF
>TRBV5-4|TRBJ1-1
CASRRDRLNTEAFF
>TRBV3-1|TRBJ1-2
CASSSRSREDGYTF
>TRBV20-1|TRBJ2-5
CSAVIGGQQETQYF
>TRBV6-6|TRBJ1-1
CASSSYRDTEAFF
>TRBV5-1|TRBJ2-5
CASSLDITRETQYF
>TRBV11-2|TRBJ2-5
CASSFTRLAGGKETQYF
>TRBV6-2/TRBV6-3|TRBJ2-5
CASSYIHTGKKTQYF
>TRBV4-2|TRBJ2-1
CASSQDLGPTAQLF
>TRBV5-1|TRBJ2-1
CATSPGGGALSSYNEQFF
>TRBV4-3|TRBJ2-1
CASSQEWGLGDEQFF
>TRBV19|TRBJ1-1
CASSMGTGVYTEAFF
>TRBV5-1|TRBJ2-7
CASSLGWTGGPYEQYF
>TRBV3-1|TRBJ2-7
CASSQDDRAYEQYF
>TRBV6-5|TRBJ2-3
CASSYSQRGGTDTQYF
>TRBV12-3/TRBV12-4|TRBJ1-1
CASSLGTTEAFF
>TRBV7-2|TRBJ1-1
CASSLYQGKRTEAFF
>TRBV5-5|TRBJ2-5
CASNYPGAQETQYF
>TRBV7-3|TRBJ1-1
CASSLAPGPAISEAFF
>TRBV7-2|TRBJ2-2
CATDRGLATGELFF
>TRBV4-3|TRBJ2-5
CASSQDRRETQYF
>TRBV5-6|TRBJ2-1
CASSLYGGTGNEQFF
>TRBV11-3|TRBJ2-7
CASSRGPYEQYF
>TRBV12-3/TRBV12-4|TRBJ2-1
CASSFRARGPNNEQFF
>TRBV20-1|TRBJ1-2
CSDDRGYTF
>TRBV6-5|TRBJ2-5
CASSYHGRGETQYF
>TRBV25-1|TRBJ1-2
CASSEYLQGQGYTF